Reported below is one T cell receptor (beta chain). Its antigen remains unidentified. The sample comes from a study of siplizumab effects on memory and regulatory T cells. Whole-study findings and limits: Naive or memory phenotype was unassignable for roughly 75-96% of proliferating CD4+ or CD8+ clones. Confirmation was lacking for the suppressive function of proliferating Tregs derived from siplizumab cultures. Naive T cell populations appeared to exhibit greater diversity than memory cells and appeared to be major alloresponse contributors. With siplizumab, cumulative frequency of CD4+ memory-derived alloreactive sequences dropped significantly.

Sequencing was performed with immunoSEQ multiplex PCR; in TCRdb, only in-frame clones are kept and a portion is missing. The sample contains about 87,000 clones, approximately 90% of which appear only once. V lost 6 bases, J lost 2 bases, and 2 bases stayed unmatched. The CDR3 covers 13 residues. Germline-derived CDR1 and CDR2 are MNHNY and SVGAGI (reference sequence). What was sequenced was CD4+ T cells sorted from blood. The chain carries TRBV6-6 and TRBJ1-2; 8 bases map to TRBD1. The sequence was collected from a human donor in good health. CDR3 sequence (DNA): TGTGCCAGCAGAAACAGGGGGAACTATGGCTACACCTTC. It translates to CASRNRGNYGYTF.